This T cell receptor (beta chain) was profiled in a study of T cells in Graves' hyperthyroidism and ophthalmopathy. This clonotype was picked up many times. TCR beta CDR3 regions were amplified from RNA. Using the HTBI primer set, a first-round RT-PCR was run on the TCR CDR3. TCRdb itself ran the multiplex PCR reads through MiXCR, one entry per CDR3 protein. The data hold some 600,000 distinct CDR3 sequences, with around 13% observed a single time. Germline V gene data show CDR1 as LNHDA and CDR2 as SQIVND (reference sequence). The ends were cut back, 5 bases at V and 0 bases at J, with 5 bases in the middle. The CDR3 length is 13 residues.

This receptor was taken from a woman aged 25-40 years with Graves' hyperthyroidism that later progressed to Graves' ophthalmopathy. Sequencing was carried out using blood. The rearrangement joins TRBV19 to TRBJ2-4; D unresolved. The CDR3 DNA sequence: TGTGCCAGTAGTTTCTTAGCCAAAAACATTCAGTACTTC. Translated, it gives CASSFLAKNIQYF.